One T cell receptor (beta chain) is described in this entry. Clones were read by immunoSEQ multiplex PCR, and TCRdb kept only the in-frame ones, dropping some. The table includes fewer than 250,000 clones, approximately 84% detected once. Germline-derived CDR1 and CDR2 are LGHDT and YNNKEL (reference sequence). Between the trimmed V and J ends, which lost 0 bases and 1 base, there was a span of 9 bases. The CDR3 is 15 amino acids. These data come from a study of blood T cell repertoires in COVID-19. The specimen was peripheral blood. This receptor was identified in a woman between 50 and 59 years old with active or convalescent COVID-19. The chain recombines TRBV3-1 (or the pseudogene TRBV3-2) with TRBJ1-1; D not certain. This chain's CDR3 is CASSQDPRGNTEAFF. CDR3 nucleotides: TGTGCCAGCAGCCAAGATCCCCGGGGGAACACTGAAGCTTTCTTT.